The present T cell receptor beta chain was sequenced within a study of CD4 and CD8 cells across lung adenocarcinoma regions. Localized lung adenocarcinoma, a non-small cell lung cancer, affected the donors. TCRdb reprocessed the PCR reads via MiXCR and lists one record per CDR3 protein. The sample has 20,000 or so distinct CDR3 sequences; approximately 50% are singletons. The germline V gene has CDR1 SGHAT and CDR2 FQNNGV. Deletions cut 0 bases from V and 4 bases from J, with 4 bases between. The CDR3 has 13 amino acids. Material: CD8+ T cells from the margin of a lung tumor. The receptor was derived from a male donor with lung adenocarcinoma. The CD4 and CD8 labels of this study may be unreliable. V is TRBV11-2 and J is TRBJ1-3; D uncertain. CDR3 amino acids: CASSLEPGNTIYF. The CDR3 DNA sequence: TGTGCCAGCAGCTTAGAACCGGGAAACACCATATATTTT.